This TCR beta chain was recovered during a study of cytomegalovirus exposure and HLA in healthy donors. CDR3 length equals 13 residues. The V gene's germline CDR1 is SGHRS and CDR2 YFSETQ. Trimming pared 1 base from V and 4 bases from J, leaving 6 bases between. The assay was immunoSEQ multiplex PCR, and TCRdb's table has in-frame clones only and misses some. Of over 200,000 clones in the sample, 65% to 85% are singletons; the top ten hold over 13%. J is TRBJ1-5 and V is TRBV5-1, with D uncertain. This clonotype was sampled from a woman aged 30 to 39 in good health and CMV-seropositive. Source material: PBMCs. The CDR3 DNA follows: TGCGCCAGCAGCTTGACGGAGAATCAGCCCCAGCATTTT. Protein sequence: CASSLTENQPQHF.